Below are 27 T cell receptor beta chains sequenced from a single sample in a study of Tregs in tolerant kidney transplant recipients. Some clones are missing from TCRdb's copy, which holds only in-frame ones; the method was immunoSEQ multiplex PCR. This sample yields 95,000 to 120,000 clones, of which around 90% are seen a single time; roughly 0.31% belongs to the top ten. The specimen comprised CD4+ T cells from blood, sampled before the transplant. Every receptor here comes from a human donor who received a combined kidney and bone marrow transplant.

This sequence joins TRBV11-3 and TRBJ1-1, with TRBD1 matching over 7 bases. Germline CDR1 is SGHNT and CDR2 is YENEEA. The ends lost 5 bases at V and 5 bases at J; junction bases unmatched: 8. The CDR3 is made up of 14 amino acids. The CDR3 DNA sequence: TGTGCCAGCAGCGTAAGACAGGGAGCGACTGAAGCTTTCTTT. This gives the protein CASSVRQGATEAFF.

The gene calls are TRBV7-6 and TRBJ2-7; TRBD2 matches 9 bases. CDR1 is SGHVS, CDR2 FNYEAQ, per germline. Trimming at V came to 8 bases and at J to 0 bases, leaving 8 bases not matched to a gene. This CDR3 is 15 amino acids long. In nucleotides, the CDR3 is TGTGCCAGCGCCCTGCGGGAGGGTCCCTCCTACGAGCAGTACTTC. Amino acids: CASALREGPSYEQYF.

The chain combines TRBV7-2 with TRBJ1-4, with 7 bases aligning to TRBD1. Germline V gene lookup returns CDR1 SGHTA and CDR2 FQGNSA. V trimming: 1 base; J trimming: 7 bases; junction bases outside the gene matches: 15. The CDR3 length is 18 residues. DNA for the CDR3: TGTGCCAGCAGCTTAGGGGGGCGCAAAATCAAGGGGGCTGAAAAACTGTTTTTT. Translation gives CASSLGGRKIKGAEKLFF.

The chain links TRBV6-5 to TRBJ2-5; possible D gene TRBD1, 6 bases. The germline V gene encodes CDR1 MNHEY and CDR2 SVGAGI. The CDR3 contains 16 residues. Deletions cut 4 bases from V and 1 base from J, with 16 bases between. As DNA, the CDR3 is TGTGCCAGCAGTTCCCCTTCAGGGGAGACCCAAGAGACCCAGTACTTC. This gives the protein CASSSPSGETQETQYF.

The gene calls are TRBV5-4 and TRBJ2-3, with TRBD2 identical over 9 bases. The CDR3 length is 16 residues. Germline V lookup: CDR1 SGHNT, CDR2 YYREEE (reference sequence). J was trimmed by 6 bases and V by 3 bases; bases with no gene match: 11. DNA for the CDR3: TGTGCCAGCAGCTCAACACTAGCGGGTGGCCAGGATACGCAGTATTTT. Translating it yields CASSSTLAGGQDTQYF.

The chain is built from TRBV5-5 and TRBJ1-2; D ambiguous. The V end was cut by 2 bases, the J end by 5 bases, with 7 bases between. CDR3 length equals 12 residues. Per germline, CDR1 SGHKS and CDR2 YYEKEE (reference sequence). The CDR3: CASSFGEYGYTF. The CDR3 coding sequence is TGTGCCAGCAGCTTTGGGGAGTATGGCTACACCTTC.

The chain joins TRBV18 to TRBJ1-2; perhaps TRBD1 as D (5 bases). CDR1 is KGHSH and CDR2 is LQKENI in the germline V gene. V dropped 1 base and J dropped 7 bases, with 16 bases sitting between them. The CDR3 is 15 amino acids. This CDR3 is CASSPLFGTNAGYTF. The CDR3 bases are TGTGCCAGCTCACCACTGTTTGGGACTAACGCTGGCTACACCTTC.

This chain joins TRBV5-1 and TRBJ1-1; TRBD1 is a possible D gene (5 bases). V was cut by 0 bases and J by 3 bases, with 9 bases left in between. CDR1 is SGHRS, CDR2 YFSETQ, per germline. The CDR3 spans 14 residues. The CDR3 nucleotides read TGCGCCAGCAGCTTGGATGGGGCCCACACTGAAGCTTTCTTT. Protein product: CASSLDGAHTEAFF.

The V call is TRBV11-3, the J call TRBJ2-7, with TRBD2 as a possible D gene (5 bases). This CDR3 is 13 amino acids long. In germline, CDR1 is SGHNT, CDR2 YENEEA. Deletions cut 3 bases from V and 0 bases from J, with 6 bases between. CDR3 region: CASSFGVSYEQYF. The CDR3 DNA reads TGTGCCAGCAGCTTCGGGGTCTCCTACGAGCAGTACTTC. Variable domain in full (rest from reference TRBV11-3 and TRBJ2-7): EAGVVQSPRYKIIEKKQPVAFWCNPISGHNTLYWYLQNLGQGPELLIRYENEEAVDDSQLPKDRFSAERLKGVDSTLKIQPAELGDSAVYLCASSFGVSYEQYFGPGTRLTVT.

V usage is TRBV7-2 and J usage is TRBJ2-5, with D maybe TRBD1 (7 bases). This CDR3 spans 17 amino acids. CDR1 and CDR2 (germline): SGHTA, FQGNSA. Trimming pared 5 bases from V and 5 bases from J, leaving 24 bases between. CDR3 DNA sequence: TGTGCCAGCAGCCGAGGGGGCCGGGGCGGGACTGGTGAGACCCAGTACTTC. Translation gives CASSRGGRGGTGETQYF. Filled out from reference TRBV7-2 and TRBJ2-5, the complete variable domain reads GAGVSQSPSNKVTEKGKDVELRCDPISGHTALYWYRQSLGQGLEFLIYFQGNSAPDKSGLPSDRFSAERTGGSVSTLTIQRTQQEDSAVYLCASSRGGRGGTGETQYFGPGTRLLVL.

The gene calls are TRBV7-8 and TRBJ1-5, with TRBD1 matching over 9 bases. V was clipped by 6 bases and J by 6 bases; unmatched bases: 6. There are 14 residues in the CDR3. Per germline, CDR1 SGHVS and CDR2 FQNEAQ. The CDR3 nucleotides are TGTGCCAGCAGACCCGGGACAGGGCGTCAGCCCCAGCATTTT. This encodes CASRPGTGRQPQHF.

On this clone: One junction end disagrees with the germline gene, perhaps due to a read error. The V gene is TRBV2, the J gene TRBJ1-3; D remains ambiguous. This CDR3 is 16 amino acids long. Germline V gives CDR1 SNHLY, CDR2 FYNNEI. The CDR3 sequence is CASSSSAGYSGNTIYF. The CDR3 DNA reads TGTGCCAGCAGTTCCTCAGCGGGGTACTCTGGCAACACCATATATTTT.

Here the CDR3 DNA reads TGTGCCAGCTCACCACCGTCACGGGGGGGATCCACAGATACGCAGTATTTT. Protein: CASSPPSRGGSTDTQYF. This chain links TRBV18 with TRBJ2-3; TRBD2 matches 8 bases. Germline CDR1 and CDR2: KGHSH and LQKENI. The CDR3 spans 17 residues. J was trimmed by 2 bases and V by 0 bases; bases with no gene match: 7.

The CDR3 loop reads CSVLDRTTSTDTQYF. CDR3 in DNA: TGCAGCGTCCTCGACAGGACAACTAGCACAGATACGCAGTATTTT. This sequence joins TRBV29-1 and TRBJ2-3; D might be TRBD1 (6 bases). The CDR3 sequence is 15 residues long. V lost 6 bases to trimming and J lost 0 bases, with 16 bases between them. Per the germline V gene, CDR1 is SQVTM and CDR2 is ANQGSEA.

Details on this clone: The sample has other DNA sequences that encode this CDR3 too. The chain is built from TRBV7-2 and TRBJ1-1; tentatively, D is TRBD1 (6 bases). V lost 0 bases, J lost 1 base, and 6 bases lay in between. CDR3 size: 14 residues. Germline CDR1 reads SGHTA; CDR2 reads FQGNSA. This CDR3 is CASSLARGNTEAFF. As DNA, the CDR3 is TGTGCCAGCAGCTTAGCCAGGGGGAACACTGAAGCTTTCTTT.

The V call is TRBV7-2, the J call TRBJ2-3, with a possible D match to TRBD1 (5 bases). Germline CDR1 reads SGHTA; CDR2 reads FQGNSA. V was clipped by 5 bases and J by 1 base, with 13 bases between them. The CDR3 is 15 amino acids. Here the CDR3 DNA reads TGTGCCAGCAGCCTAGTGGGGCAGGGCACAGATACGCAGTATTTT. Translating it yields CASSLVGQGTDTQYF.

In this sample, this clone turned up a few times. The chain employs TRBV16 and TRBJ2-7, with TRBD1 identical over 7 bases. This CDR3 comprises 14 residues. Germline lookup yields CDR1 KGHSY and CDR2 FQNENV. V dropped 4 bases and J dropped 3; count of bases not matched to a gene: 6. The CDR3 DNA reads as TGTGCCAGCAGCCGGGGACAGCCGGACTACGAGCAGTACTTC. This sequence encodes CASSRGQPDYEQYF. Drawing the rest from reference TRBV16 and TRBJ2-7, the complete variable domain is GEEVAQTPKHLVRGEGQKAKLYCAPIKGHSYVFWYQQVLKNEFKFLISFQNENVFDETGMPKERFSAKCLPNSPCSLEIQATKLEDSAVYFCASSRGQPDYEQYFGPGTRLTVT.

The chain is built from TRBV4-1 and TRBJ2-2; 16 nucleotides match TRBD2. The V and J ends lost 2 bases and 8 bases, in that order; junction bases with no gene match: 5. The CDR3 covers 17 residues. The germline V gene has CDR1 MGHRA and CDR2 YSYEKL. The CDR3 here is CASSQPGTSGGVGELFF. CDR3 in DNA: TGCGCCAGCAGCCAACCCGGGACTAGCGGGGGGGTAGGGGAGCTGTTTTTT.

This rearrangement joins TRBV5-4 to TRBJ2-2; a weak D match, TRBD1 (8 bases). Germline assignment: CDR1 SGHNT and CDR2 YYREEE (reference sequence). There are 17 residues in the CDR3. The V end was cut by 4 bases, the J end by 0 bases, with 16 bases between. CDR3 nucleotides: TGTGCCAGCAGCCAGGGGGGGGACAGGTCGAACACCGGGGAGCTGTTTTTT. Its protein product is CASSQGGDRSNTGELFF.

The rearrangement joins TRBV5-4 to TRBJ1-1, with D perhaps matching TRBD1 (6 bases). Germline lookup yields CDR1 SGHNT and CDR2 YYREEE (reference sequence). Between the trimmed V and J ends, which lost 4 bases and 1 base, there was a span of 14 bases. The CDR3 runs to 15 residues. The CDR3 DNA follows: TGTGCCAGCAGCCGTGTCGGGACAACGAACACTGAAGCTTTCTTT. This encodes CASSRVGTTNTEAFF. Full variable domain (remainder filled in from reference TRBV5-4 and TRBJ1-1): ETGVTQSPTHLIKTRGQQVTLRCSSQSGHNTVSWYQQALGQGPQFIFQYYREEENGRGNFPPRFSGLQFPNYSSELNVNALELDDSALYLCASSRVGTTNTEAFFGQGTRLTVV.

This CDR3 is CASSQSAEAFF. CDR3 nucleotides: TGTGCCAGCAGCCAATCGGCTGAAGCTTTCTTT. The V and J genes are TRBV14 and TRBJ1-1; no definite D call. This CDR3 region has 11 residues. V lost 2 bases, J lost 6 bases, and 4 bases lay in between. The V gene's germline CDR1 is SGHDN and CDR2 FVKESK.

The chain couples TRBV4-2 to TRBJ2-1; D uncertain. Looked up from germline, CDR1 is LGHNA and CDR2 is YNFKEQ. The V and J ends lost 1 base and 7 bases respectively, with 17 bases between them. The length of the CDR3 is 16 residues. This chain's CDR3 is CASSQVTTLTLNEQFF. CDR3 in DNA: TGTGCCAGCAGCCAAGTGACAACCCTAACCCTGAATGAGCAGTTCTTC.

The rearrangement joins TRBV7-9 to TRBJ2-1, with 10 positions matching TRBD2. This CDR3 is built from 15 residues. Per germline, CDR1 SEHNR and CDR2 FQNEAQ (reference sequence). J gave up 6 bases and V 3 bases, and 5 bases lay outside the gene matches. CDR3 loop: CASSLEEREGNEQFF. In nucleotides, the CDR3 is TGTGCCAGCAGCTTGGAGGAGCGGGAGGGCAATGAGCAGTTCTTC.

The V call is TRBV2, the J call TRBJ2-7, with TRBD2 identical over 9 bases. CDR3 length equals 19 residues. Losses at the gene ends were 5 bases for V and 4 bases for J; bases not matched to a gene: 21. Germline-derived CDR1 and CDR2 are SNHLY and FYNNEI. In DNA form, the CDR3 reads TGTGCCAGCAGTCTTCCTATGGGAGCGGGGGGTATCAATATATACGAGCAGTACTTC. Its translation is CASSLPMGAGGINIYEQYF.

The V gene is TRBV5-1, the J gene TRBJ1-1, with D possibly TRBD1 on 6 matching bases. CDR3 length: 15 amino acids. Germline-derived CDR1 and CDR2 are SGHRS and YFSETQ. V lost 2 bases and J lost 3, with 14 bases in between. This chain's CDR3 is CASSLQGAVDTEAFF. The CDR3 bases are TGCGCCAGCAGCTTACAGGGAGCTGTGGACACTGAAGCTTTCTTT.

This chain joins TRBV2 and TRBJ1-1, with D possibly matching TRBD1 (5 bases). Between the trimmed V and J ends, which lost 5 bases and 5 bases, there was a span of 15 bases. This CDR3 contains 14 residues. Germline V gene data show CDR1 as SNHLY and CDR2 as FYNNEI. The CDR3 region is CASSLSWGGTEAFF. The DNA for the CDR3 is TGTGCCAGCAGTCTCAGTTGGGGGGGAACTGAAGCTTTCTTT.

The J gene is TRBJ2-7, the V gene TRBV7-8; D ambiguous. V lost 1 base and J 6 bases, leaving 10 bases between the germline ends. The CDR3 totals 13 residues. Germline values: CDR1 SGHVS, CDR2 FQNEAQ. CDR3: CASSLVGDGEQYF. The CDR3, as DNA: TGTGCCAGCAGCTTAGTTGGAGACGGCGAGCAGTACTTC.